The 8 T cell receptor beta chains below were found in one sample sequenced in a study of vaccination effects on CD4 cells after COVID-19. These TCRs are of unknown antigen specificity. Having been cultured for about ten days, the cells underwent CD4+ T cell isolation. Sequenced by immunoSEQ multiplex PCR; TCRdb stores in-frame clones only, minus some. The sample has more than 60,000 clones; more than 60% are singletons. Sequencing was performed on CD4+ T cells from PBMCs cultured without peptide, taken before COVID-19 vaccination. All receptors come from a human donor who had a prior SARS-CoV-2 infection.

V usage is TRBV13 and J usage is TRBJ2-5, with 9 bases matching TRBD2. Germline CDR1 PRHDT, CDR2 FYEKMQ (reference sequence). The V segment lost 7 bases and the J segment 2 bases; nucleotides outside the gene matches: 5. This CDR3 contains 14 residues. CDR3 in amino acids: CASKLAGRQETQYF. The CDR3 DNA reads as TGTGCCAGCAAACTAGCGGGTCGACAAGAGACCCAGTACTTC.

This clone has a handful of counts. This sequence joins TRBV6-5 and TRBJ1-1; D might be TRBD1 (6 bases). Germline V lookup: CDR1 MNHEY, CDR2 SVGAGI. Trimming took off 6 bases at V and 0 bases at J, with 11 bases between the two ends. This CDR3 is 14 amino acids long. The CDR3 region is CASSNRAMNTEAFF. The CDR3 DNA follows: TGTGCCAGCAGCAACAGGGCCATGAACACTGAAGCTTTCTTT.

The chain recombines TRBV7-8 with TRBJ2-5, with a tentative D call TRBD1 (5 bases). Looked up from germline, CDR1 is SGHVS and CDR2 is FQNEAQ. V shed 5 bases and J shed 6 bases, with 16 bases lying between them. This CDR3 has 14 amino acids. DNA of the CDR3: TGTGCCAGCAGCCTGCAGACAGTGGGGAAGACCCAGTACTTC. Translated, it gives CASSLQTVGKTQYF. The full variable domain, completed using reference TRBV7-8 and TRBJ2-5, is GAGVSQSPRYKVAKRGQDVALRCDPISGHVSLFWYQQALGQGPEFLTYFQNEAQLDKSGLPSDRFFAERPEGSVSTLKIQRTQQEDSAVYLCASSLQTVGKTQYFGPGTRLLVL.

The rearrangement uses TRBV5-1 and TRBJ2-1; 14 nucleotides match TRBD2. The CDR3 contains 18 residues. J gave up 7 bases and V 0 bases, and 9 bases lay outside the gene matches. Germline CDR1 is SGHRS and CDR2 is YFSETQ. CDR3 region: CASSLGLAGGYLWNEQFF. CDR3 bases: TGCGCCAGCAGCTTGGGACTAGCGGGGGGGTACTTGTGGAATGAGCAGTTCTTC.

The J gene is TRBJ2-2, the V gene TRBV6-1; TRBD2 matches at 7 bases. The CDR3 is 16 amino acids. CDR1 is MNHNS and CDR2 is SASEGT in the germline V gene. V trimming: 4 bases; J trimming: 6 bases; junction bases outside the gene matches: 11. CDR3: CASSAVWGGESGELFF. The CDR3, as DNA: TGTGCCAGCAGTGCGGTTTGGGGGGGAGAGTCCGGGGAGCTGTTTTTT.

The CDR3 spells CASSQRSQGLYEQYF. The CDR3 nucleotides read TGTGCCAGCAGCCAACGAAGCCAGGGACTCTACGAGCAGTACTTC. The chain links TRBV16 to TRBJ2-7; weak D call: TRBD2 (6 bases). The CDR3 extends over 15 amino acids. Germline loops: CDR1 KGHSY, CDR2 FQNENV. V lost 2 bases and J lost 3, with 14 bases in between.

This chain connects TRBV7-2 to TRBJ2-7, with 8 bases aligning to TRBD2. The trim removed 5 bases at V and 2 bases at J, leaving 8 bases unmatched. The germline V gene encodes CDR1 SGHTA and CDR2 FQGNSA. This CDR3 comprises 15 residues. CDR3 loop: CASSRNRGGTYEQYF. DNA for the CDR3: TGTGCCAGCAGCCGCAACCGGGGGGGAACCTACGAGCAGTACTTC.

V and J are TRBV28 and TRBJ2-2; D possibly matches TRBD1 or TRBD2 (6 bases each). Germline V gene sequence: CDR1 MDHEN, CDR2 SYDVKM. This CDR3 contains 17 residues. V was shortened by 3 bases and J by 3 bases, with 17 bases between the two germline ends. CDR3 sequence: CASSFGGGGYHTGELFF. Here the CDR3 DNA reads TGTGCCAGCAGTTTCGGAGGGGGTGGGTACCACACCGGGGAGCTGTTTTTT.